The entry that follows covers one T cell receptor beta chain sequence. Its antigen remains unidentified. Several immunoSEQ plates held equal portions of the genomic DNA taken from each subset. The repertoire was sequenced with immunoSEQ multiplex PCR; TCRdb's copy has only in-frame clones and lacks some. This sample has about 670,000 clones, with 60% to 80% found just once. The CDR3 runs to 14 residues. Trimming cost V 6 bases and J 0 bases, with 8 bases left between them. Germline CDR1 is LNHDA and CDR2 is SQIVND (reference sequence). The sample comes from a study of shared clonotypes between healthy human individuals. Across the study: Donor composition was two women and a few men, aged 18 to 49. Whole-study findings and limits: It was only blood that was sampled, and tissue repertoires likely differ. Four donors held about 5% of naive CD4 clonotypes in common.

This rearrangement joins TRBV19 to TRBJ1-4; TRBD1 might be the D (5 bases). Sequencing was carried out using memory CD4+ T cells sorted from blood. Noted subset: CD45RA-negative fraction. The clonotype comes from a woman under 40 in good health. The chain's CDR3 is CASSFRATNEKLFF. The CDR3 nucleotides read TGTGCCAGTAGCTTCAGGGCAACTAATGAAAAACTGTTTTTT.